Below are 28 T cell receptor beta chains sequenced from a single sample in a study of molecular identifiers for immune sequencing clone quantification. Each CDR3 protein is one row after TCRdb ran MiXCR on the PCR reads. The sample has about 68,000 distinct CDR3 sequences; roughly 18% are singletons. Specimen: naive CD8+ T cells from blood, with Jurkat cell RNA spiked in. Specified subset: FACS-sorted CD8+CD4-CCR7+CD45RA+ naive T cells. These receptors were taken from a human donor in good health. Some libraries in this study had Jurkat cell RNA spiked in.

Notes on this clonotype: One junction end disagrees with the germline gene, perhaps due to a read error. The chain joins TRBV19 to TRBJ2-1; D perhaps matches TRBD2 (5 bases). The CDR3 runs to 15 residues. The V gene's germline CDR1 is LNHDA and CDR2 SQIVND (reference sequence). CDR3 sequence reads: CACSLYGISYNEQFF. CDR3 bases: TGTGCCTGTAGCTTATACGGGATCTCCTACAATGAGCAGTTCTTC.

This clonotype has a count of ten or more. This rearrangement joins TRBV20-1 to TRBJ2-7; possibly TRBD2 for D (6 bases). Germline V lookup: CDR1 DFQATT, CDR2 SNEGSKA (reference sequence). Trimming removed 6 bases from V and 2 bases from J, with 14 bases in between. This CDR3 has 13 amino acids. CDR3 in DNA: TGCAGTGCGCTTACGGGGACTGCCTACGAGCAGTACTTC. It specifies CSALTGTAYEQYF.

This clonotype showed up many times. The chain recombines TRBV30 with TRBJ2-1; perhaps TRBD2 as D (6 bases). Germline V CDR1 and CDR2: GTSNPN, SVGIG (reference sequence). V was clipped by 1 base and J by 6 bases, with 10 bases between them. This CDR3 spans 13 amino acids. CDR3 sequence (DNA): TGTGCCTGGAGTGACGGGACTGTCAATGAGCAGTTCTTC. Translated: CAWSDGTVNEQFF.

This clonotype was observed a handful of times. This may come from a read error, since a much larger clone is one base off. V and J are TRBV7-8 and TRBJ2-2; a weak D match, TRBD1 (7 bases). The CDR3 consists of 14 residues. The germline V gene encodes CDR1 SGHVS and CDR2 FQNEAQ. The CDR3 DNA sequence: TGTGCCACCATCGGGGACAGAAACACCGGGGGGCTGTTTTTT. It is translated as CATIGDRNTGGLFF.

This sequence joins TRBV12-3 or TRBV12-4 and TRBJ2-5; D not certain. The length of the CDR3 is 17 residues. Trimming cost V 2 bases and J 0 bases, with 16 bases left between them. CDR3 sequence (DNA): TGTGCCAGCAGTTTAAGCAGCGTGCCGGTGGACCAAGAGACCCAGTACTTC. It codes for CASSLSSVPVDQETQYF.

V is TRBV5-6 and J is TRBJ2-7; possibly TRBD1 for D (6 bases). From germline, CDR1 is SGHDT and CDR2 YYEEEE. V was pared by 3 bases and J by 3 bases, with 13 bases between. CDR3 length: 14 amino acids. CDR3 DNA: TGTGCCAGCAGCTCGCCGGGACACGGCTACGAGCAGTACTTC. Protein product: CASSSPGHGYEQYF.

This clonotype was detected ten times or more. This chain joins TRBV20-1 and TRBJ2-7, with 11 bases fitting TRBD2. Germline V lookup: CDR1 DFQATT, CDR2 SNEGSKA (reference sequence). With V trimmed by 3 bases and J by 0 bases, 13 bases remained unmatched. The CDR3 contains 18 residues. The CDR3 DNA reads as TGCAGTGCTAGTTTGGGGGCCAGAGGGACTAGCGGCTCCTACGAGCAGTACTTC. Residues: CSASLGARGTSGSYEQYF.

The CDR3 protein is CATSEAWDGRTLRSYNEQFF. CDR3 in DNA: TGTGCCACCAGCGAAGCTTGGGACGGGAGGACGTTACGCTCCTACAATGAGCAGTTCTTC. The chain is built from TRBV15 and TRBJ2-1, with 7 bases identical to TRBD2. Trimming cost V 5 bases and J 0 bases; bases outside gene matches: 19. Germline V gene sequence: CDR1 LNHNV, CDR2 YYDKDF (reference sequence). The CDR3 consists of 20 residues.

A few counts support this clonotype. One junction end disagrees with the germline gene, perhaps due to a read error. The chain is built from TRBV4-1 and TRBJ2-7, with 8 bases identical to TRBD2. The germline V gene encodes CDR1 MGHRA and CDR2 YSYEKL. The CDR3 runs 15 residues. CDR3 residues: CVSSQVNRREDEQYF. DNA of the CDR3: TGTGTCAGCAGCCAAGTAAATCGGCGGGAGGACGAGCAGTACTTC.

This clonotype was seen repeatedly, ten times or more. The genes are TRBV3-1 and TRBJ1-6; no reliable D call. Trimming took 4 bases from V and 11 from J, leaving 18 bases between them. Germline-derived CDR1 and CDR2 are LGHDT and YNNKEL (reference sequence). There are 15 residues in the CDR3. CDR3 sequence reads: CASSPTDVGGTPLHF. The CDR3 DNA reads as TGTGCCAGCAGCCCAACGGACGTCGGAGGCACACCCCTCCACTTT. Full variable domain (rest looked up from reference TRBV3-1 and TRBJ1-6): DTAVSQTPKYLVTQMGNDKSIKCEQNLGHDTMYWYKQDSKKFLKIMFSYNNKELIINETVPNRFSPKSPDKAHLNLHINSLELGDSAVYFCASSPTDVGGTPLHFGNGTRLTVT.

With respect to this clonotype: A much bigger clone sits one base away, suggesting this may be a read error. The chain combines TRBV11-2 with TRBJ2-1; either TRBD1 or TRBD2 may supply D (5 bases each). The CDR3 has 15 amino acids. Germline CDR1 reads SGHAT; CDR2 reads FQNNGV. The CDR3 coding sequence is TGTGCCAGCAGCTGGCATGAGGGGATCAACAATAAGCAGTTCTTC. Translating it yields CASSWHEGINNKQFF. Looking up the rest from reference TRBV11-2 and TRBJ2-1 gives the full variable domain: EAGVAQSPRYKIIEKRQSVAFWCNPISGHATLYWYQQILGQGPKLLIQFQNNGVVDDSQLPKDRFSAERLKGVDSTLKIQPAKLEDSAVYLCASSWHEGINNKQFFGPGTRLTVL.

There are many counts of this clonotype. This rearrangement joins TRBV11-2 to TRBJ2-7, with 9 bases aligning to TRBD1. The CDR3 is 15 residues long. The junction had 9 bases not matched to a gene; V was cut back by 5 bases and J by 4 bases. CDR1 is SGHAT and CDR2 is FQNNGV in the germline V gene. CDR3: CASSPGGTGPYEQYF. DNA for the CDR3: TGTGCCAGCAGCCCAGGGGGGACAGGGCCGTACGAGCAGTACTTC.

Turning to this clonotype: This could be a read error, since a much larger clone is one nucleotide away. This rearrangement joins TRBV12-3 or TRBV12-4 to TRBJ1-2; D call uncertain. The V end lost 5 bases, the J end lost 3 bases, and 10 bases lay between the germline ends. CDR3 length: 13 amino acids. The CDR3 sequence is CASSVWKDYGYTF. The CDR3 nucleotides read TGTGCCAGCAGTGTCTGGAAGGACTATGGCTACACCTTC.

Note on this clonotype: Being one base from a much bigger clone, this may be a read error. No conserved phenylalanine or tryptophan is present at the end of the CDR3, so a read error is the likely explanation. This chain links TRBV28 with TRBJ2-3; 7 bases agree with TRBD2. The CDR3 runs to 17 residues. Unmatched junction bases numbered 14, after V lost 6 bases and J lost 2 bases. The germline V gene encodes CDR1 MDHEN and CDR2 SYDVKM. CDR3: CASRSRRERRLTDTQYL. CDR3 DNA: TGTGCCAGCAGATCACGGCGGGAGCGGCGTCTCACAGATACGCAGTATCTT.

As concerns this clonotype: A much larger clone differs by one base, so this may be a read error. The J gene is TRBJ1-2, the V gene TRBV4-1, with a tentative D call TRBD1 (6 bases). The CDR3 sequence is 19 residues long. Looked up from germline, CDR1 is MGHRA and CDR2 is YSYEKL. Trimming removed 0 bases at V and 7 bases at J, with 27 bases between. CDR3 protein: CASSQDDSMSLGGHGGYTF. The CDR3 nucleotides are TGCGCCAGCAGCCAAGATGATTCTATGAGCCTGGGGGGCCACGGTGGCTACACCTTC.

This clonotype was seen ten or more times. J is TRBJ1-1 and V is TRBV29-1; D gene unclear. V lost 4 bases to trimming and J lost 4 bases, with 16 bases between them. This CDR3 is 14 amino acids long. The germline CDR1 and CDR2 sequences are SQVTM and ANQGSEA. This CDR3 reads CSVGHSKWGTEAFF. In nucleotides, the CDR3 is TGCAGCGTTGGTCATTCGAAGTGGGGCACTGAAGCTTTCTTT. The full variable domain, completed using reference TRBV29-1 and TRBJ1-1, is SAVISQKPSRDICQRGTSLTIQCQVDSQVTMMFWYRQQPGQSLTLIATANQGSEATYESGFVIDKFPISRPNLTFSTLTVSNMSPEDSSIYLCSVGHSKWGTEAFFGQGTRLTVV.

This clonotype was counted many times. The chain uses TRBV29-1 and TRBJ1-1; 12 nucleotides match TRBD1. CDR1 and CDR2 (germline): SQVTM, ANQGSEA. CDR3 length: 15 residues. V dropped 7 bases and J dropped 0; count of bases not matched to a gene: 6. The CDR3 sequence: CSGVGTGGLNTEAFF. The CDR3 nucleotides read TGCAGCGGCGTCGGGACAGGGGGCCTGAACACTGAAGCTTTCTTT.

This clonotype was found many times. V usage is TRBV5-4 and J usage is TRBJ2-3; D not certain. Trimming took 3 bases from V and 2 from J, leaving 16 bases between them. CDR3 size: 16 residues. The V gene's germline CDR1 is SGHNT and CDR2 YYREEE (reference sequence). CDR3 nucleotide sequence: TGTGCCAGCAGCTCAATAAAATCTGCCCCCACAGATACGCAGTATTTT. The encoded protein is CASSSIKSAPTDTQYF.

Concerning this clonotype itself: This may be a read error: a much more frequent sequence differs by one nucleotide. This rearrangement joins TRBV15 to TRBJ2-5; 14 bases map to TRBD2. Looked up from germline, CDR1 is LNHNV and CDR2 is YYDKDF (reference sequence). The CDR3 runs 15 residues. CDR3 sequence (DNA): TGTGCCGCCAGCACGGGACTAGCGGGGGTTGAGGCCCAGTACTTC. It codes for CAASTGLAGVEAQYF.

As regards this clonotype: At one boundary the junction diverges from the germline segment, which might be a read error. The V call is TRBV10-3, the J call TRBJ1-5; 7 bases line up with TRBD1. The CDR3 covers 19 residues. Germline values: CDR1 ENHRY, CDR2 SYGVKD. The CDR3 region is CAIIESRGRMGYSSQPQHF. Written as DNA, the CDR3 is TGTGCCATCATTGAGAGCAGGGGGAGGATGGGTTATAGCAGTCAGCCCCAGCATTTT.

This clonotype came up many times. The chain combines TRBV20-1 with TRBJ2-7; perhaps TRBD2 as D (6 bases). The CDR3 has 16 residues. Germline loops: CDR1 DFQATT, CDR2 SNEGSKA (reference sequence). With 1 base removed from V and 5 bases from J, the gap between germline ends came to 21 bases. The CDR3 sequence: CSARGWERAVYDEQYF. CDR3 coding DNA: TGCAGTGCTAGAGGGTGGGAGCGGGCGGTCTACGACGAGCAGTACTTC.

The chain carries TRBV6-2 or TRBV6-3 and TRBJ2-1; 9 bases align to TRBD2. The CDR3 extends over 13 amino acids. The trim removed 8 bases at V and 7 bases at J, leaving 6 bases unmatched. Germline V CDR1 and CDR2: MNHEY, SVGEGT. CDR3 DNA: TGTGCCAGCTCGGTCAGCGGGAGGAATGAGCAGTTCTTC. Protein: CASSVSGRNEQFF.

This clonotype came up many times. The chain uses TRBV20-1 and TRBJ2-7, with a weak D call TRBD1 (6 bases). CDR3 size: 14 residues. In germline, CDR1 is DFQATT, CDR2 SNEGSKA (reference sequence). V was pared by 3 bases and J by 4 bases, with 16 bases between. Here the CDR3 DNA reads TGCAGTGCTAGGCTCCCCAGGGGTCCGTACGAGCAGTACTTC. It codes for CSARLPRGPYEQYF.

In the case of this clonotype: Since a much larger clone is just one base distant, this may be a read error. This chain joins TRBV20-1 and TRBJ2-2; 13 bases line up with TRBD2. The trim removed 4 bases at V and 7 bases at J, leaving 15 bases unmatched. Germline V gene data show CDR1 as DFQATT and CDR2 as SNEGSKA (reference sequence). The length of the CDR3 is 18 residues. The CDR3 DNA sequence: TGCAGTGCTATCCCAGGGGGACTAGCGGGATCCCAGAGCGGGGAGCTGTTTTTT. The encoded protein is CSAIPGGLAGSQSGELFF.

This clonotype was counted at least ten times. This chain links TRBV7-9 with TRBJ1-4; TRBD1 agrees at 7 bases. Germline trimming cut 6 bases from V and 5 bases from J; bases unmatched to any gene: 9. Germline CDR1 reads SEHNR; CDR2 reads FQNEAQ (reference sequence). This CDR3 is built from 15 residues. CDR3 sequence (DNA): TGTGCCAGCAGTACCGGGACAGCGGGAAATGAAAAACTGTTTTTT. Residues: CASSTGTAGNEKLFF.

This clonotype occurred many times. The chain couples TRBV11-1 to TRBJ1-5; the D gene is possibly TRBD1 (6 bases). In germline, CDR1 is SGHAT, CDR2 FQDESV (reference sequence). Trimming cost V 5 bases and J 3 bases, with 8 bases left between them. The CDR3 runs to 13 residues. The CDR3 nucleotides read TGTGCCAGCAGCCCAGGGGTCAATCAGCCCCAGCATTTT. Translating it yields CASSPGVNQPQHF.

This clonotype appeared many times. The rearrangement joins TRBV5-4 to TRBJ2-2, with D possibly called TRBD1 or TRBD2 (6 bases each). The CDR3 length is 21 residues. The germline V and J ends were trimmed by 4 bases and 9 bases, with 37 bases remaining between them. CDR1 is SGHNT and CDR2 is YYREEE in the germline V gene (reference sequence). CDR3 DNA sequence: TGTGCCAGCAGCCTCTTGTTGTTGTTGGGAGAGGAGGGGGGACTCAACCGGGAGCTGTTTTTT. Translation: CASSLLLLLGEEGGLNRELFF.

Remarks on this clonotype: This could be a read error, since a much larger clone is one nucleotide away. The chain joins TRBV6-2 or TRBV6-3 to TRBJ2-1, with 11 bases aligning to TRBD2. This CDR3 region has 15 residues. The germline V gene encodes CDR1 MNHEY and CDR2 SVGEGT. The CDR3 is CAGSPGLAVYNEQFF. The CDR3 DNA is TGTGCCGGCAGCCCGGGACTAGCGGTGTACAATGAGCAGTTCTTC.